Shown below are 24 T cell receptor beta chains from a single sample sequenced in a study of blood T cells in healthy people across ages. Using a J-beta primer mix together with a sample-barcoded 5' primer, a second PCR was run for roughly 6 to 11 cycles. MiXCR, run by TCRdb on the 5' RACE reads, gives a single entry per CDR3 protein. Of hundreds of thousands of distinct CDR3 sequences listed, around three fifths are singletons. The sequenced material came from blood. The receptors were sampled from a man aged 40-55 years in good health.

The count of this clonotype is one. The gene calls are TRBV3-1 and TRBJ2-2; TRBD1 agrees at 8 bases. The CDR3 extends over 14 amino acids. V lost 0 bases, J lost 7 bases, and 1 base stayed unmatched. Germline V lookup: CDR1 LGHDT, CDR2 YNNKEL (reference sequence). The CDR3 DNA reads as TGTGCCAGCAGCCAAGATACAGGGGGCGGGGAGCTGTTTTTT. Its protein product is CASSQDTGGGELFF.

A few counts support this clonotype. The gene calls are TRBV5-5 and TRBJ2-3; D gene ambiguous. The CDR3 sequence is 15 residues long. Trimming removed 0 bases at V and 0 bases at J, with 8 bases between. The germline gives CDR1 SGHKS, CDR2 YYEKEE (reference sequence). CDR3 sequence: CASSLDAFSTDTQYF. The CDR3 DNA is TGTGCCAGCAGCTTGGATGCATTTAGCACAGATACGCAGTATTTT. The full variable domain, rest sourced from reference TRBV5-5 and TRBJ2-3, is DAGVTQSPTHLIKTRGQQVTLRCSPISGHKSVSWYQQVLGQGPQFIFQYYEKEERGRGNFPDRFSARQFPNYSSELNVNALLLGDSALYLCASSLDAFSTDTQYFGPGTRLTVL.

J is TRBJ2-4 and V is TRBV20-1, with 7 bases matching TRBD1. The germline CDR1 and CDR2 sequences are DFQATT and SNEGSKA (reference sequence). This CDR3 region has 15 residues. The junction had 10 bases not matched to a gene; V was cut back by 4 bases and J by 4 bases. CDR3: CSAMDAGQAKNIQYF. CDR3 in DNA: TGCAGTGCTATGGATGCTGGACAGGCAAAAAACATTCAGTACTTC.

The J gene is TRBJ2-3, the V gene TRBV5-6; TRBD2 agrees at 8 bases. Trimming cost V 4 bases and J 14 bases; bases outside gene matches: 12. Germline V gene data show CDR1 as SGHDT and CDR2 as YYEEEE. The CDR3 covers 13 residues. The CDR3 sequence is CASSLYSGTAGYF. CDR3 coding DNA: TGTGCCAGCAGCCTATATAGCGGGACCGCAGGGTATTTT. Combining the CDR3 with reference TRBV5-6 and TRBJ2-3 gives the whole variable domain DAGVTQSPTHLIKTRGQQVTLRCSPKSGHDTVSWYQQALGQGPQFIFQYYEEEERQRGNFPDRFSGHQFPNYSSELNVNALLLGDSALYLCASSLYSGTAGYFGPGTRLTVL.

The chain joins TRBV7-6 to TRBJ2-7, with 8 bases fitting TRBD1. CDR3 length equals 15 residues. Trimming cost V 2 bases and J 3 bases; bases outside gene matches: 6. From germline, CDR1 is SGHVS and CDR2 FNYEAQ. For the CDR3, the DNA is TGTGCCAGCAGCTTACGGCGCAGGGGGCTCTACGAGCAGTACTTC. Translating it yields CASSLRRRGLYEQYF.

The chain is built from TRBV9 and TRBJ2-5; weak D call: TRBD2 (5 bases). The V and J ends lost 4 bases and 7 bases respectively, with 23 bases between them. Germline V gene data show CDR1 as SGDLS and CDR2 as YYNGEE. This CDR3 has 16 amino acids. Here the CDR3 reads CASSPQTQSGIGTQYF. CDR3 sequence (DNA): TGTGCCAGCAGCCCCCAGACCCAGTCGGGAATTGGGACCCAGTACTTC.

This clonotype was seen a handful of times. The V call is TRBV4-1, the J call TRBJ1-2; the D is unclear. Trimming removed 1 base at V and 4 bases at J, with 13 bases between. CDR1 is MGHRA and CDR2 is YSYEKL in the germline V gene. This CDR3 has 15 residues. For the CDR3, the DNA is TGCGCCAGCAGCCAAGTGGCGGCAACAGCCTATGGCTACACCTTC. Protein: CASSQVAATAYGYTF.

This clonotype came up a few times. The genes are TRBV28 and TRBJ2-6; D ambiguous. The CDR3 extends over 17 amino acids. Germline values: CDR1 MDHEN, CDR2 SYDVKM. With 4 bases removed from V and 1 base from J, the gap between germline ends came to 14 bases. The CDR3 spells CASSSDLSSSGANVLTF. The CDR3 DNA reads TGTGCCAGCAGTTCAGACCTATCCAGTTCTGGGGCCAACGTCCTGACTTTC.

The sample holds a few counts of this clonotype. The V gene is TRBV21-1, the J gene TRBJ2-5; TRBD2 is taken as the D call from the table, unchecked against the DNA. TRBV21-1 is recorded as a pseudogene. The CDR3 sequence is 16 residues long. The DNA of the CDR3 is TGTGCCGGGGACAGGGGACTAGCGGGGGGGCAAGAGACCCAGTACTTC. It specifies CAGDRGLAGGQETQYF.

The chain has TRBV4-1 and TRBJ2-7, with D tentatively TRBD1 or TRBD2 (6 bases each). The germline V gene has CDR1 MGHRA and CDR2 YSYEKL. The CDR3 has 15 amino acids. Between the trimmed V and J ends, which lost 4 bases and 6 bases, there was a span of 19 bases. CDR3 loop: CASSPRQEGSAEQYF. The CDR3 DNA reads as TGCGCCAGCAGCCCCAGACAGGAGGGGAGTGCCGAGCAGTACTTC.

This sequence joins TRBV4-3 and TRBJ2-7; weak D call: TRBD1 (6 bases). The V end lost 6 bases, the J end lost 2 bases, and 14 bases lay between the germline ends. The CDR3 runs to 14 residues. Per the germline V gene, CDR1 is LGHNA and CDR2 is YSLEER. CDR3 amino acids: CASSHRQGPYEQYF. As DNA, the CDR3 is TGCGCCAGCAGTCACAGGCAGGGGCCCTACGAGCAGTACTTC.

This clonotype turned up a few times. The chain employs TRBV4-1 and TRBJ2-7, with 10 bases that match TRBD1. From germline, CDR1 is MGHRA and CDR2 YSYEKL. Trimming removed 1 base from V and 1 base from J; junction bases left unmatched: 4. CDR3 length equals 16 residues. CDR3 region: CASSQVPGQGSYEQYF. In nucleotides, the CDR3 is TGCGCCAGCAGCCAAGTCCCGGGACAGGGGTCCTACGAGCAGTACTTC.

This clonotype was seen only a few times. The chain uses TRBV6-4 and TRBJ2-7; 9 nucleotides match TRBD1. Germline CDR1 reads MRHNA; CDR2 reads SNTAGT. The trim removed 4 bases at V and 0 bases at J, leaving 4 bases unmatched. The CDR3 sequence is 15 residues long. CDR3 loop: CASSGTGDFSYEQYF. The DNA for the CDR3 is TGTGCCAGCAGTGGGACAGGGGACTTCTCCTACGAGCAGTACTTC.

This rearrangement joins TRBV28 to TRBJ1-6, with D possibly matching TRBD1 (5 bases). V lost 3 bases and J lost 4, with 13 bases in between. Germline V CDR1 and CDR2: MDHEN, SYDVKM. CDR3 length: 16 amino acids. CDR3 amino acids: CASSFDGRGYNSPLHF. The CDR3 DNA follows: TGTGCCAGCAGTTTCGATGGGAGGGGTTATAATTCACCCCTCCACTTT.

The chain uses TRBV29-1 and TRBJ2-1, with D uncertain. This CDR3 comprises 14 residues. The germline V and J ends were trimmed by 3 bases and 6 bases, with 15 bases remaining between them. Germline V gene data show CDR1 as SQVTM and CDR2 as ANQGSEA. DNA of the CDR3: TGCAGCGTTGATTTAATGGCGAGGCCCAATGAGCAGTTCTTC. This gives the protein CSVDLMARPNEQFF.

The chain is built from TRBV4-3 and TRBJ2-2; the D gene is possibly TRBD2 (6 bases). The CDR3 contains 15 residues. V shed 1 base and J shed 3 bases, with 9 bases lying between them. The germline V gene has CDR1 LGHNA and CDR2 YSLEER. The CDR3 region is CASSQASVDTGELFF. CDR3 bases: TGCGCCAGCAGCCAAGCTAGCGTAGACACCGGGGAGCTGTTTTTT.

Notes on this clonotype: Compared with germline, one end of the junction differs, possibly owing to a read error. The V and J genes are TRBV12-3 or TRBV12-4 and TRBJ1-2; no clear D. The CDR3 totals 14 residues. Here the CDR3 DNA reads TGTGCCTGCAGTTTACGCAGTTTGGTTGAGGGCTACACCTTC. Its translation is CACSLRSLVEGYTF.

This clonotype was observed a handful of times. V and J are TRBV20-1 and TRBJ2-4; the D is unclear. Trimming removed 3 bases at V and 1 base at J, with 7 bases between. The length of the CDR3 is 13 residues. CDR1 is DFQATT, CDR2 SNEGSKA, per germline (reference sequence). The CDR3 DNA follows: TGCAGTGCTAGTCCCAGGGCCAAAAACATTCAGTACTTC. As protein: CSASPRAKNIQYF.

The CDR3 sequence is CSARDEGVGSTDTQYF. The CDR3, as DNA: TGCAGTGCTAGAGATGAAGGGGTCGGTAGCACAGATACGCAGTATTTT. The chain is built from TRBV20-1 and TRBJ2-3; a possible D gene is TRBD1 (5 bases). Trimming removed 0 bases from V and 0 bases from J, with 13 bases in between. The CDR3 has 16 residues. CDR1 is DFQATT and CDR2 is SNEGSKA in the germline V gene (reference sequence).

This clonotype was counted only a few times. The chain employs TRBV3-1 and TRBJ2-7; D gene unclear. This CDR3 region has 15 residues. Trimming stripped 0 bases from V and 0 bases from J, with 9 bases between. Looked up from germline, CDR1 is LGHDT and CDR2 is YNNKEL (reference sequence). This CDR3 reads CASSQDIVSSYEQYF. For the CDR3, the DNA is TGTGCCAGCAGCCAAGACATAGTAAGCTCCTACGAGCAGTACTTC.

This clonotype was found many times. The chain carries TRBV6-5 and TRBJ2-7; 9 bases align to TRBD2. This CDR3 is built from 15 residues. The ends lost 9 bases at V and 3 bases at J; junction bases unmatched: 12. Germline V gene lookup returns CDR1 MNHEY and CDR2 SVGAGI. CDR3 in DNA: TGTGCCAGTAAGCAGTTGGGACTAGCCCTCTACGAGCAGTACTTC. Translated, it gives CASKQLGLALYEQYF.

The chain is built from TRBV7-3 and TRBJ2-3; TRBD2 might be the D (5 bases). The CDR3 spans 15 residues. The germline V gene has CDR1 SGHTA and CDR2 FQGTGA. V was pared by 8 bases and J by 0 bases, with 15 bases between. CDR3 bases: TGTGCCAGCGCCCCCGAGGGCCGCAGCACAGATACGCAGTATTTT. Protein: CASAPEGRSTDTQYF.

The chain is built from TRBV28 and TRBJ2-5; tentative D call: TRBD1 (5 bases). The end of the DNA is better explained by TRBJ2-7, so the J call may be wrong. The CDR3 has 12 residues. Looked up from germline, CDR1 is MDHEN and CDR2 is SYDVKM. The CDR3 loop is CASSSSGREQYF. DNA for the CDR3: TGTGCCAGCAGTTCGTCAGGGCGCGAGCAGTACTTC.

This clonotype was observed a single time. The V call is TRBV4-2, the J call TRBJ2-2; 12 bases fit TRBD2. Germline CDR1 LGHNA, CDR2 YNFKEQ. After removal of 0 bases from V and 6 bases from J, the junction contained 5 bases not matched to a gene. There are 17 residues in the CDR3. The CDR3 loop reads CASSQDGTSGRPGELFF. As DNA, the CDR3 is TGTGCCAGCAGCCAAGATGGAACTAGCGGGAGGCCCGGGGAGCTGTTTTTT.